The clone carrying this TCR beta chain was detected a few times. Its antigen is not identified. The entry originates in a study of neurological immune-mediated disorders. Findings and limits, study-wide: Private repertoires in all groups were suggested, as expanded clones shared no CDR3 amino acid sequences across subjects. Expansion of TCR clones was greatest in HTLV-1-associated myelopathy and smallest in multiple sclerosis, where it fell below that of healthy controls.

The starting material, 2 million PBMCs stored at -80 C, gave rise to the unsorted libraries. The cDNA was produced through 5'RACE with 10-nucleotide random UMIs. TCRdb processed the 5' RACE reads anew with MiXCR; each CDR3 protein has one entry. The sample lists roughly 80,000 distinct CDR3 sequences, roughly 15% seen once, with 15% in the top ten. Germline-derived CDR1 and CDR2 are LNHDA and SQIVND (reference sequence). The germline V and J ends were trimmed by 10 bases and 8 bases, with 17 bases remaining between them. The CDR3 loop spans 12 amino acids. This clonotype was obtained from a woman aged 40 to 49 in good health. The genes are TRBV19 and TRBJ1-2, with unresolved D. Sequencing used PBMCs. As DNA, the CDR3 is TGTGCCACCAGGACGCTTGAGAGGGGCTACACCTTC. It yields the protein CATRTLERGYTF.